Listed below are T cell receptor beta chains from one sample, sequenced in a study of cytomegalovirus exposure and HLA in healthy donors. The table came from immunoSEQ multiplex PCR; TCRdb's copy has only in-frame clones and leaves some out. The sample has roughly 120,000 clones, around 83% seen once; the top ten hold about 0.94%. The sample consisted of PBMCs. Source of these receptors: a human donor in good health. Each CDR3 is given with its conserved first and last residue. The D gene is left open where the match is weak. Not all rows give a size; the values are once, few, many and, for expanded clones, a class.

d_call,clone_size,j_call,v_call,cdr3_aa,cdr3_nt
.,.,TRBJ2-5,TRBV7-8,CASSHRETQYF,TGTGCCAGCAGCCATAGAGAGACCCAGTACTTC
.,.,TRBJ1-2,TRBV28,CASMDSSNYGYTF,TGTGCCAGCATGGACAGCTCTAACTATGGCTACACCTTC
TRBD1,.,TRBJ1-4,TRBV7-9,CASSPRDRNEKLFF,TGTGCCAGCAGCCCACGGGACAGAAATGAAAAACTGTTTTTT
TRBD1,few,TRBJ1-4,TRBV19,CASSIGQGEEKLFF,TGTGCCAGTAGTATCGGACAGGGTGAGGAAAAACTGTTTTTT
.,.,TRBJ2-7,TRBV5-1,CASSQTGPYEQYF,TGCGCCAGCAGCCAAACAGGTCCCTACGAGCAGTACTTC
.,.,TRBJ2-2,TRBV4-2,CASSQDSPRYTGELFF,TGTGCCAGCAGCCAAGATTCCCCTCGTTACACCGGGGAGCTGTTTTTT
.,.,TRBJ2-3,TRBV13,CASSPGPGGTDTQYF,TGTGCCAGCAGCCCAGGCCCGGGGGGCACAGATACGCAGTATTTT
.,.,TRBJ1-1,TRBV4-1,CASSQEGRVTFF,TGCGCCAGCAGCCAAGAGGGCAGGGTAACTTTCTTT
.,.,TRBJ1-1,TRBV29-1,CSARGGGAEAFF,TGCAGCGCGAGGGGGGGAGGGGCCGAAGCTTTCTTT
.,.,TRBJ1-4,TRBV5-4,CASSLVGGEKLFF,TGTGCCAGCAGCTTGGTAGGCGGTGAAAAACTGTTTTTT
.,.,TRBJ2-7,TRBV5-4,CASSSVSPYEQYF,TGTGCCAGCAGCTCCGTGAGCCCCTACGAGCAGTACTTC
.,.,TRBJ1-6,TRBV27,CASSFARQAYSPLHF,TGTGCCAGCAGTTTTGCGCGACAGGCATATTCACCCCTCCACTTT
TRBD1,.,TRBJ2-5,TRBV29-1,CSVEDIGTVLQETQYF,TGCAGCGTTGAAGATATAGGGACAGTCTTACAAGAGACCCAGTACTTC
.,.,TRBJ1-5,TRBV4-1,CASRRSGSSNQPQHF,TGCGCCAGCAGAAGGTCGGGGTCCAGCAATCAGCCCCAGCATTTT
TRBD2,.,TRBJ2-3,TRBV11-3,CASSRGTSGRTDTQYF,TGTGCCAGCAGCCGAGGGACTAGCGGGAGGACAGATACGCAGTATTTT
TRBD2,.,TRBJ2-3,TRBV7-9,CASSQAGTSVTDTQYF,TGTGCCAGCAGCCAAGCAGGGACTAGCGTGACAGATACGCAGTATTTT
TRBD1,.,TRBJ1-2,TRBV6-6,CASSYAGGLRVDGYTF,TGTGCCAGCAGTTATGCAGGGGGCCTAAGGGTGGATGGCTACACCTTC
.,few,TRBJ1-5,TRBV7-8,CASSLGFPSAQHF,TGTGCCAGCAGCTTAGGGTTTCCCTCGGCCCAGCATTTT
.,few,TRBJ1-1,TRBV6-6,CASSYRGMNTEAFF,TGTGCCAGCAGTTACCGGGGGATGAACACTGAAGCTTTCTTT
.,.,TRBJ1-2,TRBV5-6,CASSLLDTSYGYTF,TGTGCCAGCAGCTTGTTGGACACGAGCTATGGCTACACCTTC
.,once,TRBJ1-1,TRBV5-4,CASSYPQGQAFF,TGTGCCAGCAGCTATCCCCAGGGGCAAGCTTTCTTT
.,.,TRBJ2-7,TRBV5-1,CASSFEPRGEQYF,TGCGCCAGCAGCTTTGAGCCTCGAGGAGAGCAGTACTTC
.,.,TRBJ2-5,TRBV5-4,CATNGELQETQYF,TGTGCCACCAATGGGGAGCTCCAAGAGACCCAGTACTTC
.,.,TRBJ1-5,TRBV9,CASSTGITSNQPQHF,TGTGCCAGCAGCACGGGTATTACAAGCAATCAGCCCCAGCATTTT
TRBD1,.,TRBJ2-5,TRBV5-1,CASSLGTGVSETQYF,TGCGCCAGCAGCTTAGGGACAGGGGTGTCGGAGACCCAGTACTTC
.,.,TRBJ2-7,TRBV27,CASSYDSSSYEQYF,TGTGCCAGCAGTTATGACTCGTCCTCCTACGAGCAGTACTTC
.,.,TRBJ2-7,TRBV13,CASSLVEVRSYEQYF,TGTGCCAGCAGCTTAGTGGAGGTTAGGTCCTACGAGCAGTACTTC
.,.,TRBJ1-1,TRBV9,CASSEQGATNTEAFF,TGTGCCAGCAGCGAACAGGGTGCAACGAACACTGAAGCTTTCTTT
TRBD1,.,TRBJ1-2,TRBV2,CASRDTGQGLSGYTF,TGTGCCAGCAGGGACACGGGACAGGGTCTTTCGGGCTACACCTTC
TRBD1,.,TRBJ1-5,TRBV14,CASSQDQRSGQGRGPQHF,TGTGCCAGCAGCCAAGATCAACGTAGTGGACAGGGAAGAGGACCCCAGCATTTT
.,.,TRBJ1-5,TRBV18,CASSNRGGDPNQPQHF,TGTGCCAGCTCCAATCGAGGGGGGGACCCTAATCAGCCCCAGCATTTT
.,.,TRBJ2-3,TRBV19,CASSTRTVITDTQYF,TGTGCCAGTAGTACTCGAACAGTAATCACAGATACGCAGTATTTT
TRBD1,.,TRBJ2-7,TRBV7-9,CASSLGTEGEQYF,TGTGCCAGCAGCCTCGGGACAGAAGGCGAGCAGTACTTC
.,.,TRBJ1-2,TRBV19,CASSTRQVIGGYTF,TGTGCCAGTAGTACCAGACAGGTAATCGGTGGCTACACCTTC
.,.,TRBJ2-7,TRBV15,CATSRREDSYEQYF,TGTGCCACCAGCAGGAGGGAGGACTCCTACGAGCAGTACTTC
.,.,TRBJ2-5,TRBV4-1,CASSQDPGQKEAQYF,TGCGCCAGCAGCCAAGATCCCGGCCAGAAAGAGGCCCAGTACTTC
.,.,TRBJ1-2,TRBV7-6,CASSLGPAESHGYTF,TGTGCCAGCAGCTTAGGTCCAGCGGAGAGCCATGGCTACACCTTC
.,.,TRBJ2-7,TRBV9,CASSEGVGSYEQYF,TGTGCCAGCAGCGAGGGGGTCGGGTCCTACGAGCAGTACTTC
TRBD1,.,TRBJ1-2,TRBV6-1,CASSEAPRGQDGYTF,TGTGCCAGCAGTGAAGCCCCAAGAGGACAGGATGGCTACACCTTC
TRBD1,.,TRBJ1-6,TRBV7-9,CASSDRDRGFHSPLHF,TGTGCCAGCAGCGACCGGGACAGGGGGTTTCATTCACCCCTCCACTTT
.,.,TRBJ2-5,TRBV7-9,CASSPGGNQETQYF,TGTGCCAGCAGCCCCGGGGGTAACCAAGAGACCCAGTACTTC
.,.,TRBJ1-3,TRBV18,CASSPPPSGNTIYF,TGTGCCAGCTCACCCCCTCCCTCGGGAAACACCATATATTTT
.,once,TRBJ1-2,TRBV29-1,CSVDQTAGIGSYYGYTF,TGCAGCGTCGATCAGACAGCAGGTATCGGGTCGTACTATGGCTACACCTTC
TRBD1,.,TRBJ1-5,TRBV6-1,CASSGDRGRNQPQHF,TGTGCCAGCAGTGGGGACAGGGGACGCAATCAGCCCCAGCATTTT
.,few,TRBJ1-1,TRBV6-5,CASSYGHLNTEAFF,TGTGCCAGCAGTTATGGACACTTGAACACTGAAGCTTTCTTT
.,.,TRBJ1-1,TRBV4-2,CASSQGGKAFF,TGTGCCAGCAGCCAAGGCGGGAAAGCTTTCTTT
.,.,TRBJ1-4,TRBV19,CASSLPAGLTNEKLFF,TGTGCCAGTAGTCTCCCGGCGGGGTTAACTAATGAAAAACTGTTTTTT
TRBD2,.,TRBJ2-5,TRBV5-6,CASSLASGGWIETQYF,TGTGCCAGCAGCCTGGCTAGCGGGGGGTGGATAGAGACCCAGTACTTC
.,few,TRBJ1-1,TRBV29-1,CSVGGLNTEAFF,TGCAGCGTTGGAGGGCTAAACACTGAAGCTTTCTTT
TRBD1,.,TRBJ1-5,TRBV5-6,CASTTTRGVSQPQHF,TGTGCCAGCACCACCACCAGGGGGGTGAGTCAGCCCCAGCATTTT
.,.,TRBJ1-3,TRBV6-6,CASSVTDSGNTIYF,TGTGCCAGCAGCGTGACTGACTCTGGAAACACCATATATTTT
.,.,TRBJ1-2,TRBV27,CASSVTLGSSGYTF,TGTGCCAGCTCGGTAACCCTAGGGAGCTCTGGCTACACCTTC
TRBD2,.,TRBJ2-5,TRBV7-9,CASSVTSGGQEETQYF,TGTGCCAGCAGCGTGACTAGCGGGGGGCAGGAAGAGACCCAGTACTTC
.,.,TRBJ1-1,TRBV7-2,CASSLIYMGAAEAFF,TGTGCCAGCAGCTTAATATATATGGGGGCTGCTGAAGCTTTCTTT
.,.,TRBJ1-1,TRBV6-5,CASSFTGQLNTEAFF,TGTGCCAGCAGTTTCACTGGACAGTTGAACACTGAAGCTTTCTTT
TRBD2,.,TRBJ2-1,TRBV7-7,CASSLAPSPQGRGGYNEQFF,TGTGCTAGCAGCTTAGCTCCAAGCCCCCAGGGGCGGGGGGGTTACAATGAGCAGTTCTTC
.,.,TRBJ1-5,TRBV4-2,CASSEQGGDNNQPQHF,TGTGCCAGCAGCGAGCAGGGAGGGGACAATAATCAGCCCCAGCATTTT
.,once,TRBJ2-1,TRBV7-2,CASSLAIAEWYNEQFF,TGTGCCAGCAGCTTAGCGATAGCGGAGTGGTACAATGAGCAGTTCTTC
.,.,TRBJ2-2,TRBV19,CASSLKSVGELFF,TGTGCCAGTAGTCTTAAGTCGGTCGGGGAGCTGTTTTTT
TRBD1,.,TRBJ2-7,TRBV6-5,CASRRWRQGSYEQYF,TGTGCCAGCAGGCGATGGAGACAGGGGTCCTACGAGCAGTACTTC